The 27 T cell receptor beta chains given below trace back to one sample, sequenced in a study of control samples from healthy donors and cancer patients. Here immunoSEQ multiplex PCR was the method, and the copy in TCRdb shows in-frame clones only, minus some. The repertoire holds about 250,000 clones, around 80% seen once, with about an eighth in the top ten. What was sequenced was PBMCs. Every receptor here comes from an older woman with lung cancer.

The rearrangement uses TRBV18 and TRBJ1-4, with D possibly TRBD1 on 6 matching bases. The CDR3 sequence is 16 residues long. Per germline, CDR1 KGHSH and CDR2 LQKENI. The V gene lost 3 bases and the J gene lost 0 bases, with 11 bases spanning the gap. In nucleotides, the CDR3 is TGTGCCAGCTCACCCTCGGACAGCACAACTAATGAAAAACTGTTTTTT. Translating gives CASSPSDSTTNEKLFF.

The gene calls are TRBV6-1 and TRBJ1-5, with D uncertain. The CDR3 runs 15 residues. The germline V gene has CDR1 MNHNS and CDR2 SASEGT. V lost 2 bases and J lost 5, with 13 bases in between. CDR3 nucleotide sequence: TGTGCCAGCAGTGAAAGTGGAGGACGACATCAGCCCCAGCATTTT. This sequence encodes CASSESGGRHQPQHF.

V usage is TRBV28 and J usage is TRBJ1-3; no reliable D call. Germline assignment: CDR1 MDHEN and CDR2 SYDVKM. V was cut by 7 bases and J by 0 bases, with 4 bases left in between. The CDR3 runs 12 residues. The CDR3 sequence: CASTTSGNTIYF. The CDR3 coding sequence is TGTGCCAGCACCACCTCTGGAAACACCATATATTTT.

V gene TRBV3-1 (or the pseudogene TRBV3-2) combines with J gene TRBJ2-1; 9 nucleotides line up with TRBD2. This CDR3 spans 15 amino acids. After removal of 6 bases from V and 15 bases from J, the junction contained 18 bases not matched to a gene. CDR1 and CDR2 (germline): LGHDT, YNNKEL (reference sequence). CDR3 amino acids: CASSAGTSSSGGPFF. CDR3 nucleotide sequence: TGTGCCAGCAGTGCCGGGACTAGCAGTTCCGGAGGCCCGTTCTTC.

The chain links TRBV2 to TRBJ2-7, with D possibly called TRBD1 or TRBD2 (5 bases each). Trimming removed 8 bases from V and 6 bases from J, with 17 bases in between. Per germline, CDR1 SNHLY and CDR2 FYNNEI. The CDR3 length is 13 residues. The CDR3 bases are TGTGCCAGCGCTAATGTGAGAGGGGCCGAGCAGTACTTC. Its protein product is CASANVRGAEQYF.

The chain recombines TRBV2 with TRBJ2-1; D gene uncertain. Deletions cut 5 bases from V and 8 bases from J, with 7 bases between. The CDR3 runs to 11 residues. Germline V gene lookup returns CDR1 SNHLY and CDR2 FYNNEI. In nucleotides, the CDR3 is TGTGCCAGCAGTTACGAGGATGAGCAGTTCTTC. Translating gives CASSYEDEQFF.

The CDR3 reads CAWSYFSGSSVGRTDTQYF. The CDR3 DNA is TGTGCCTGGAGCTATTTTAGCGGGAGTTCGGTTGGACGCACAGATACGCAGTATTTT. V gene TRBV30 combines with J gene TRBJ2-3; 9 nucleotides line up with TRBD2. Germline CDR1 GTSNPN, CDR2 SVGIG (reference sequence). The CDR3 covers 19 residues. V shed 3 bases, J shed 1 base, and the junction held 17 bases outside the gene matches.

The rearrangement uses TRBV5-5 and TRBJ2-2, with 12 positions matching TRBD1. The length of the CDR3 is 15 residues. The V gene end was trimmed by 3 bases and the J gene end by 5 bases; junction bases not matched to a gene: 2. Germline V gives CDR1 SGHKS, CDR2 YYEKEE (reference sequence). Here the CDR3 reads CASSWGQGATGELFF. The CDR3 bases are TGTGCCAGCAGCTGGGGACAGGGGGCAACCGGGGAGCTGTTTTTT.

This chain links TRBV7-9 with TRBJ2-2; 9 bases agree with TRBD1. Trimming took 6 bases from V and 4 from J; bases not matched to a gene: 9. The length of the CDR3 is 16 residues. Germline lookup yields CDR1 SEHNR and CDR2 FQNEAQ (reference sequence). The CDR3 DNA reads TGTGCCAGCAGTCACACCGGGACAGGGCCCACCGGGGAGCTGTTTTTT. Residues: CASSHTGTGPTGELFF.

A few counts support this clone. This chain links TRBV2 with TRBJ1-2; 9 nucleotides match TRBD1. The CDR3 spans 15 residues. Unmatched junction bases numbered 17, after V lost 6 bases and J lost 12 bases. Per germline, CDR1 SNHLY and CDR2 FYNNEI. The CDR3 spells CASSEGDRAAMRDTF. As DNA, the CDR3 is TGTGCCAGCAGCGAGGGGGACAGGGCCGCCATGAGGGACACCTTC.

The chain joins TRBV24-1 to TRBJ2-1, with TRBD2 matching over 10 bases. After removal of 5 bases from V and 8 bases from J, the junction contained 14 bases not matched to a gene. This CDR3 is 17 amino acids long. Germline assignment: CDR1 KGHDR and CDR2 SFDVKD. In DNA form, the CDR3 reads TGTGCCACCAGTGGGTCAAAGCTAGCGGGAGTCGCGGATGAGCAGTTCTTC. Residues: CATSGSKLAGVADEQFF.

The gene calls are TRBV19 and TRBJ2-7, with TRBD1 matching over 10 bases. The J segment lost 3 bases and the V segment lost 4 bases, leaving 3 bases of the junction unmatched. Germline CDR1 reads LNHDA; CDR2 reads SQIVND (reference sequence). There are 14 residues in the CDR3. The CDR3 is CASSRDRGYYEQYF. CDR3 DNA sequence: TGTGCCAGTAGTAGGGACAGGGGTTACTACGAGCAGTACTTC.

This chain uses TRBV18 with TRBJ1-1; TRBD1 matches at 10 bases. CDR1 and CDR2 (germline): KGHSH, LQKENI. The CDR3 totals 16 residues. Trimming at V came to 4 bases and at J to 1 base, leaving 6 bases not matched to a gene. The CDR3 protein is CASSRSTGGTNTEAFF. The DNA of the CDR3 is TGTGCCAGCTCACGATCGACAGGGGGCACGAACACTGAAGCTTTCTTT.

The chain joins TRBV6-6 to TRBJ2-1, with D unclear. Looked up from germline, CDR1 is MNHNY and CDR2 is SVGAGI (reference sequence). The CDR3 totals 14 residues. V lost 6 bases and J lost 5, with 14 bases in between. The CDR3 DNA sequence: TGTGCCAGCAGCCCTAGGGAAACAGACAATGAGCAGTTCTTC. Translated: CASSPRETDNEQFF.

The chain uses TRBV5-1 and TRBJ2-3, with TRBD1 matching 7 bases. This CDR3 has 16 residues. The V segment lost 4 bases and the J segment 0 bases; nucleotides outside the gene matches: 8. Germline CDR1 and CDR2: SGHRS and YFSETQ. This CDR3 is CASSEYLTGSTDTQYF. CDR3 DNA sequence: TGCGCCAGCAGCGAATACCTGACAGGGAGCACAGATACGCAGTATTTT.

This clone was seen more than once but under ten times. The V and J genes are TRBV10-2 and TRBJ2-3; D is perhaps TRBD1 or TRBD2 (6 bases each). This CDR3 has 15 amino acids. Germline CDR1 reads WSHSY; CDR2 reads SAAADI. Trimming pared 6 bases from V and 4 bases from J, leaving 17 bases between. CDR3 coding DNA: TGCGCCAGCAGGGGGCTAGGGGGAGGCGCAGATACGCAGTATTTT. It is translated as CASRGLGGGADTQYF.

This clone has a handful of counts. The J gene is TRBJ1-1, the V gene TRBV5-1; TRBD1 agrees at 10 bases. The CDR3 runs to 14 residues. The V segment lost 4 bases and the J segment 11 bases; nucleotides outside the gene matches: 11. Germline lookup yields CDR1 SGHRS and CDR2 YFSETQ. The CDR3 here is CASSQGDRGRLAFF. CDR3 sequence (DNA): TGCGCCAGCAGCCAGGGCGACAGGGGGCGGCTGGCTTTCTTT.

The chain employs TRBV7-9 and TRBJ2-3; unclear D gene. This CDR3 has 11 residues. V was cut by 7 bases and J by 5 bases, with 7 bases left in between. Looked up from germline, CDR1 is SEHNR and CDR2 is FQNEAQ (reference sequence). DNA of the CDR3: TGTGCCAGCACCCCCCGAGATACGCAGTATTTT. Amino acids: CASTPRDTQYF.

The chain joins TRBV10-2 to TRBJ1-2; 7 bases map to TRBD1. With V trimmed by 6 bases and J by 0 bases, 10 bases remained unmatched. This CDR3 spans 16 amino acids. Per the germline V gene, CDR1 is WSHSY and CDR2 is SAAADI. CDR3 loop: CASRPQGEVANYGYTF. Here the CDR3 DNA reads TGCGCCAGCAGACCCCAGGGGGAAGTAGCTAACTATGGCTACACCTTC.

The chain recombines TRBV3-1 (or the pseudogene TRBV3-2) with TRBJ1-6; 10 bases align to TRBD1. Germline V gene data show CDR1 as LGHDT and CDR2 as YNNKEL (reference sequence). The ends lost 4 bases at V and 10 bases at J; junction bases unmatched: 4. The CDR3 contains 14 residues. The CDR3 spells CASSRTGGRSPLHF. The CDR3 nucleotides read TGTGCCAGCAGCCGGACAGGGGGAAGGTCACCCCTCCACTTT.

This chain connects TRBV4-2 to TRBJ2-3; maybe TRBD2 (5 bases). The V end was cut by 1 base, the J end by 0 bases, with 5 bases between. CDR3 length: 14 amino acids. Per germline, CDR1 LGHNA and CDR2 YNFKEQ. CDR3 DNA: TGTGCCAGCAGCCAAGGCGGGAGCACAGATACGCAGTATTTT. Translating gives CASSQGGSTDTQYF.

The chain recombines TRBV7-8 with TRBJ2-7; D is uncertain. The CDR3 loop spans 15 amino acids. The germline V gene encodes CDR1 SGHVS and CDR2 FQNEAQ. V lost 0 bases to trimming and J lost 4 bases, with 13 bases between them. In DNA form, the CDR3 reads TGTGCCAGCAGCTTAGCGGGCGGTGATCGATACGAGCAGTACTTC. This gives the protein CASSLAGGDRYEQYF.

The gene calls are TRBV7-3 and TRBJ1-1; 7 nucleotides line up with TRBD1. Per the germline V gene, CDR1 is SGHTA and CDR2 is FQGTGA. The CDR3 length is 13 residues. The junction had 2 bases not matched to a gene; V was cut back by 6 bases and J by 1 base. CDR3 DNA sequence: TGTGCCAGCAGGGGACAGCCGAACACTGAAGCTTTCTTT. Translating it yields CASRGQPNTEAFF.

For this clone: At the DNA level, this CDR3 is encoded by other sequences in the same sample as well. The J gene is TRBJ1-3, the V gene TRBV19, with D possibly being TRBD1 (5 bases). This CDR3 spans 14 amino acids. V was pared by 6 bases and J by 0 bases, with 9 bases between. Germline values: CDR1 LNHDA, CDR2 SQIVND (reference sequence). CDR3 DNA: TGTGCCAGTAGAACCGGGGGCTCTGGAAACACCATATATTTT. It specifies CASRTGGSGNTIYF.

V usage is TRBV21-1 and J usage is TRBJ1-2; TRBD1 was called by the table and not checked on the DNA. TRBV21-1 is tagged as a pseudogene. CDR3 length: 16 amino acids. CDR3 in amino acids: CASSDGTRISNYGYTF. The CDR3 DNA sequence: TGTGCCAGCAGCGACGGGACAAGGATCTCTAACTATGGCTACACCTTC.

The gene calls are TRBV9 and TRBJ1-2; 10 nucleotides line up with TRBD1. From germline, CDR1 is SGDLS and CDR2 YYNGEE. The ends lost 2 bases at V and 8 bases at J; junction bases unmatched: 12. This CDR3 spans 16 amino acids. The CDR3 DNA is TGTGCCAGCAGCGTCGATTCCGCGACAGGGGGCGGCGGCTACACCTTC. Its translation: CASSVDSATGGGGYTF.

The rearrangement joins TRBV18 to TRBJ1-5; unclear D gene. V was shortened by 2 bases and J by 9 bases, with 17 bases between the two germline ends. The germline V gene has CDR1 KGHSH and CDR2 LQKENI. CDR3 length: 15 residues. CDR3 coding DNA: TGTGCCAGCTCACCATCGGCGATCCGGGAACGGCCCCAGCATTTT. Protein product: CASSPSAIRERPQHF.